Listed below are T cell receptor beta chains from one sample, sequenced in a study of T cells after posttransplantation cyclophosphamide. Here immunoSEQ multiplex PCR was the method, and the copy in TCRdb shows in-frame clones only, minus some. The sample lists 4,500 or so clones, 70% to 80% seen once, with 34% in the top ten. The source was PBMCs, collected after allogeneic stem cell transplant with posttransplant cyclophosphamide. The origin of the receptors is a male patient aged 40-50 years who received an allogeneic stem cell transplant from a related donor, was CMV-positive, and had acute and chronic GVHD. The T cells may partly be graft donor cells. Each CDR3 is given with its conserved first and last residue. Each record gives: J gene, V gene, CDR3 protein.

j_call: TRBJ2-5; v_call: TRBV19; cdr3_aa: CASSASRTYQETQYF
j_call: TRBJ2-7; v_call: TRBV4-3; cdr3_aa: CASSPSGSGSYEQYF
j_call: TRBJ2-1; v_call: TRBV30; cdr3_aa: CAWRTQGSYNEQFF
j_call: TRBJ2-1; v_call: TRBV7-9; cdr3_aa: CASSLSSSGDEQFF
j_call: TRBJ2-7; v_call: TRBV18; cdr3_aa: CASSPRTGIDEQYF
j_call: TRBJ2-1; v_call: TRBV11-3; cdr3_aa: CASSLVAGVVENEQFF
j_call: TRBJ2-7; v_call: TRBV7-2; cdr3_aa: CASSFSGRLDEQYF
j_call: TRBJ2-3; v_call: TRBV10-3; cdr3_aa: CAISESGRGTDTQYF
j_call: TRBJ2-2; v_call: TRBV12-5; cdr3_aa: CASGFRQGAYGELFF
j_call: TRBJ2-7; v_call: TRBV27; cdr3_aa: CASSAPGREPPYEQYF
j_call: TRBJ1-3; v_call: TRBV7-6; cdr3_aa: CASSLNRDPGNTIYF
j_call: TRBJ2-1; v_call: TRBV5-1; cdr3_aa: CASSLAPTSGYNEQFF
j_call: TRBJ2-5; v_call: TRBV5-6; cdr3_aa: CASSLAQLQETQYF
j_call: TRBJ1-2; v_call: TRBV5-1; cdr3_aa: CASSLAGGETLYGYTF
j_call: TRBJ2-5; v_call: TRBV15; cdr3_aa: CATSRDPVVSGRAGETQYF
j_call: TRBJ2-7; v_call: TRBV7-2; cdr3_aa: CASGEPGQGVNEQHF
j_call: TRBJ1-4; v_call: TRBV2; cdr3_aa: CASQGDKDEKLFF
j_call: TRBJ2-7; v_call: TRBV27; cdr3_aa: CASSFLHEQYF
j_call: TRBJ2-3; v_call: TRBV7-8; cdr3_aa: CASSEAGTQYF
j_call: TRBJ2-1; v_call: TRBV11-3; cdr3_aa: CASSLAGLMNNEQFF
j_call: TRBJ2-7; v_call: TRBV19; cdr3_aa: CASGTRDRPYEQYF
j_call: TRBJ2-7; v_call: TRBV4-1; cdr3_aa: CASSRGQGPYEQYF
j_call: TRBJ2-1; v_call: TRBV19; cdr3_aa: CASSILWELGNEQFF
j_call: TRBJ2-1; v_call: TRBV5-1; cdr3_aa: CASSGLAEQFF
j_call: TRBJ2-3; v_call: TRBV30; cdr3_aa: CASPGGGATDTQYF
j_call: TRBJ2-3; v_call: TRBV9; cdr3_aa: CASSVGSQTDTQYF
j_call: TRBJ1-5; v_call: TRBV28; cdr3_aa: CASSLGGLWDQPQHF
j_call: TRBJ2-5; v_call: TRBV9; cdr3_aa: CASSSSEVRGTQYF
j_call: TRBJ2-2; v_call: TRBV7-3; cdr3_aa: CASSSRLAGGPRELFF
j_call: TRBJ2-5; v_call: TRBV20-1; cdr3_aa: CSARVAETQYF
j_call: TRBJ2-3; v_call: TRBV29-1; cdr3_aa: CSVSLAGGRTDTQYF